The clone carrying this TCR beta chain was picked up a small number of times. Antigen specificity is unknown. Germline CDR1 and CDR2: SGHVS and FNYEAQ. With 4 bases removed from V and 7 bases from J, the gap between germline ends came to 19 bases. This CDR3 contains 15 residues. These data are taken from a study of cytotoxic CD8 clonotypes in ibrutinib-treated CLL. Study as a whole: Median treatment time before response sampling was about 12 months, range 6 to 36. Study-wide findings and caveats: At ibrutinib response, clonality increased, and at progression it declined back toward baseline. Clonality correlated strongly with circulating CD8+ T cells and exceeded age-matched healthy donors at baseline.

The intended depth for sequencing was 1 in 200,000 to 1 in 1 million T cells. The protocol was immunoSEQ multiplex PCR, while the TCRdb copy is restricted to in-frame clones and leaves out a portion. The sample includes over 120,000 clones, around 76% of them seen just once. The sequence was obtained from a human donor with chronic lymphocytic leukemia. The material sequenced was PBMCs, taken after 24 months of ibrutinib treatment. The chain employs TRBV7-6 and TRBJ2-5; a weak D match, TRBD1 (6 bases). CDR3 in DNA: TGTGCCAGCAGCTCCCCCCGCCCGACAGGACGGACCCAGTACTTC. This gives the protein CASSSPRPTGRTQYF.